The next 2 T cell receptor beta chains were all read from a single sample in a study of Ad26.COV2.S vaccination and SARS-CoV-2 variants. Repertoires were generated with immunoSEQ multiplex PCR, while TCRdb's copy carries only in-frame clones and drops some. Here the sample spans some 320,000 clones, around four fifths being singletons. Treatment noted: some 20 received Ad26.COV2.S at low or high dose, single or two shots; a few received placebo; per-sample allocation not given. The samples date from day 63 after the first vaccine or placebo injection. The sequencing used peripheral blood, collected in a trial of Ad26.COV2.S vaccine versus placebo. The receptors here all came from a person between 18 and 65 years old who received the Ad26.COV2.S COVID-19 vaccine or a placebo.

V gene TRBV27 combines with J gene TRBJ1-3, with 7 bases lining up with TRBD1. This CDR3 has 15 amino acids. V lost 3 bases to trimming and J lost 0 bases; unmatched junction nucleotides: 2. Per germline, CDR1 MNHEY and CDR2 SMNVEV (reference sequence). The CDR3 coding sequence is TGTGCCAGCAGTTTCGACAGGGACTCTGGAAACACCATATATTTT. Residues: CASSFDRDSGNTIYF.

This clone has a handful of counts. CDR3 sequence: CASSATRSTPLETQYF. As DNA, the CDR3 is TGTGCCAGCAGCGCCACACGATCAACTCCCTTGGAGACCCAGTACTTC. The chain links TRBV9 to TRBJ2-5, with D hard to call. Germline loops: CDR1 SGDLS, CDR2 YYNGEE. CDR3 length equals 16 residues. Trimming removed 3 bases at V and 5 bases at J, with 20 bases between.